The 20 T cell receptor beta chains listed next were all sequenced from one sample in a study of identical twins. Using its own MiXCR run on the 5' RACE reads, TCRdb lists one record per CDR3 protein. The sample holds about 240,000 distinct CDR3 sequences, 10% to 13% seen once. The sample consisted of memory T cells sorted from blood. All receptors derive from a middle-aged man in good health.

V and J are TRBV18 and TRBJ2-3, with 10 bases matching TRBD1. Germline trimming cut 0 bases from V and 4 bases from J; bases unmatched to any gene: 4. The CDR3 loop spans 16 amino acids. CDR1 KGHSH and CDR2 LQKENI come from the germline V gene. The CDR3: CASSPPGQGMADTQYF. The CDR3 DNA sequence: TGTGCCAGCTCACCACCGGGACAGGGGATGGCAGATACGCAGTATTTT.

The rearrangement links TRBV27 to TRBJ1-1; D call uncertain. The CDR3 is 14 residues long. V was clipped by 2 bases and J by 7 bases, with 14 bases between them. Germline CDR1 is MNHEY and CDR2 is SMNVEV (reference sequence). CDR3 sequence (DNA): TGTGCCAGCAGTTTAGATCGCGCCTACAGTGAAGCTTTCTTT. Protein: CASSLDRAYSEAFF.

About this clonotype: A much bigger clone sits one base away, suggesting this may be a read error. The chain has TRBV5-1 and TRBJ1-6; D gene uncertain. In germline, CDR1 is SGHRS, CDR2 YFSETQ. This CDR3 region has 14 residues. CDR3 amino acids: CASSLANSNSPPHF. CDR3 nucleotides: TGCGCCAGCAGCTTGGCCAACTCAAATTCACCCCCCCACTTT. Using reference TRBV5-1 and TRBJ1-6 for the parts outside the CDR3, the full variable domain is KAGVTQTPRYLIKTRGQQVTLSCSPISGHRSVSWYQQTPGQGLQFLFEYFSETQRNKGNFPGRFSGRQFSNSRSEMNVSTLELGDSALYLCASSLANSNSPPHFGNGTRLTVT.

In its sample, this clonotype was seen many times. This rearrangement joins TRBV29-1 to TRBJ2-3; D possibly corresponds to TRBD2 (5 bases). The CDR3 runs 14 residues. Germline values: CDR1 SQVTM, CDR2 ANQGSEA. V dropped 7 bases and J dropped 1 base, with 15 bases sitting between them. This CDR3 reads CSESEGTGTDTQYF. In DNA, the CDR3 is TGCAGCGAGTCCGAGGGCACCGGCACAGATACGCAGTATTTT.

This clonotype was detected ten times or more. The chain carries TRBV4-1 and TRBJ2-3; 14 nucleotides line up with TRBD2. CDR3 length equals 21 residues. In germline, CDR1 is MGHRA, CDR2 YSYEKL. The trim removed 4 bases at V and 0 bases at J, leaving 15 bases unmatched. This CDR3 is CASSLASRLAGGPTSTDTQYF. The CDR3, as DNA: TGCGCCAGCAGCCTTGCCTCCAGACTAGCGGGGGGGCCGACTAGCACAGATACGCAGTATTTT.

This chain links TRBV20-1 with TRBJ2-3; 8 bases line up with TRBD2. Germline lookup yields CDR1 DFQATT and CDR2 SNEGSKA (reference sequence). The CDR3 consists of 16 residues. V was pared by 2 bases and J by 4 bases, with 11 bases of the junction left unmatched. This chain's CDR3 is CSARPSGGTPADTQYF. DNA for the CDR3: TGCAGTGCTAGACCCTCGGGGGGGACACCCGCAGATACGCAGTATTTT.

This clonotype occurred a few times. DNA for the CDR3: TGTGCCAGCAGCTTAATGCGGGACAATGAGCAGTTCTTC. As protein: CASSLMRDNEQFF. The J gene is TRBJ2-1, the V gene TRBV7-3; TRBD2 is a possible D gene (5 bases). This CDR3 comprises 13 residues. Trimming removed 1 base from V and 5 bases from J, with 6 bases in between. Germline V gene data show CDR1 as SGHTA and CDR2 as FQGTGA.

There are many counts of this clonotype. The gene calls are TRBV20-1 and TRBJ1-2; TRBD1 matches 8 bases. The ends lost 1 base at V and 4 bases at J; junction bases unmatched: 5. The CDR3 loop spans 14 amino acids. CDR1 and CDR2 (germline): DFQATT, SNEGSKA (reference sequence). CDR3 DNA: TGCAGTGCTAGAGCAGGGGGCGAGGTCTATGGCTACACCTTC. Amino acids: CSARAGGEVYGYTF.

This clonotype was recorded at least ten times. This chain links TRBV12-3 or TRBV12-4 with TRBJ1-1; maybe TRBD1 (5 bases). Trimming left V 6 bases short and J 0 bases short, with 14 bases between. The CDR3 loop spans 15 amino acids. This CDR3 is CASRLGEAVNTEAFF. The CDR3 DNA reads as TGTGCCAGCAGACTGGGGGAGGCTGTGAACACTGAAGCTTTCTTT.

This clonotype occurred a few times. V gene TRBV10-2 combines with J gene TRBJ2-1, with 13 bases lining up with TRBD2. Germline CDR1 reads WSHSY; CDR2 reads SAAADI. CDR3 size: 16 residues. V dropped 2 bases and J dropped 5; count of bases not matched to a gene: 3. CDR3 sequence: CASSERGTSGDNEQFF. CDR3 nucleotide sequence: TGCGCCAGCAGTGAGAGGGGGACTAGCGGGGACAATGAGCAGTTCTTC.

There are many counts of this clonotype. CDR3 protein: CASSLPAGGPRETQYF. The CDR3 nucleotides read TGCGCCAGCTCTCTACCGGCGGGAGGCCCGAGGGAGACCCAGTACTTC. The rearrangement joins TRBV23-1 to TRBJ2-5; 8 bases align to TRBD2. TRBV23-1 qualifies as an ORF whose function is uncertain. V gave up 8 bases and J gave up 5 bases; unmatched junction bases: 16. The CDR3 runs 16 residues.

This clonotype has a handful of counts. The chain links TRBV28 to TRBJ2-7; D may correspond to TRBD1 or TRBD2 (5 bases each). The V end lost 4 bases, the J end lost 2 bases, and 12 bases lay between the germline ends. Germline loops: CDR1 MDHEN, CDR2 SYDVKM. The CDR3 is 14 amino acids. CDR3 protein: CASSWDGLTYEQYF. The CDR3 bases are TGTGCCAGCAGTTGGGACGGACTCACCTACGAGCAGTACTTC.

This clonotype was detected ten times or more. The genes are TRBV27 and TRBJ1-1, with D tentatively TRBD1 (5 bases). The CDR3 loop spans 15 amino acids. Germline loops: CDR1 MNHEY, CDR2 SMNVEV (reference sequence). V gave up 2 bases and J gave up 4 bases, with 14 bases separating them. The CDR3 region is CASSLKGDLGTEAFF. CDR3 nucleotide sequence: TGTGCCAGCAGTTTAAAAGGGGATTTGGGCACTGAAGCTTTCTTT.

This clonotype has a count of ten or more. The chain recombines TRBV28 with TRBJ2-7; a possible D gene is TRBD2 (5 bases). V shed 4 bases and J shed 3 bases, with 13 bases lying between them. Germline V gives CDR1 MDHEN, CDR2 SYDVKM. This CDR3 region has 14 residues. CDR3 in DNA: TGTGCCAGCAGTTCGACTCAAACTAGCTACGAGCAGTACTTC. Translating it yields CASSSTQTSYEQYF.

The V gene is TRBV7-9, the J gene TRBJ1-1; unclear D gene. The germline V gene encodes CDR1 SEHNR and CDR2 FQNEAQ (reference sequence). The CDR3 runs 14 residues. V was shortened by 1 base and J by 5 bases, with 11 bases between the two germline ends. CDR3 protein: CASSLGGEGTEAFF. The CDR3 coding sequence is TGTGCCAGCAGCTTAGGAGGAGAGGGAACTGAAGCTTTCTTT.

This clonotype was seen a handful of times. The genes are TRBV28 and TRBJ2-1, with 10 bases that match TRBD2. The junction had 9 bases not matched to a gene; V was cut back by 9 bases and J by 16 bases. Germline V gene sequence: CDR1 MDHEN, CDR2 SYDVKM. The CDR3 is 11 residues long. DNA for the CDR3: TGTGCCAGTCGGGGGCTAGCGGGAGACTTCTTC. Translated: CASRGLAGDFF. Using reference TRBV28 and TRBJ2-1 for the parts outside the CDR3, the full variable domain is DVKVTQSSRYLVKRTGEKVFLECVQDMDHENMFWYRQDPGLGLRLIYFSYDVKMKEKGDIPEGYSVSREKKERFSLILESASTNQTSMYLCASRGLAGDFFGPGTRLTVL.

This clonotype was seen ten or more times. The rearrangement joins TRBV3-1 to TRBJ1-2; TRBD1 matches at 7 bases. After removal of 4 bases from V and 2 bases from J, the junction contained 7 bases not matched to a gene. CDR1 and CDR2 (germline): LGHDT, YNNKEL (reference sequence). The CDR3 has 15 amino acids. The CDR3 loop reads CASSPTRGVNYGYTF. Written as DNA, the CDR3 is TGTGCCAGCAGCCCCACCAGGGGGGTGAACTATGGCTACACCTTC.

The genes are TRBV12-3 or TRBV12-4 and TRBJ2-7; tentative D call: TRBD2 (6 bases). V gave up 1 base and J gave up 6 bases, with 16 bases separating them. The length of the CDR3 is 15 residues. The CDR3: CASSLVSGRPSEQYF. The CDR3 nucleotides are TGTGCCAGCAGTTTAGTCTCCGGGAGACCTTCCGAGCAGTACTTC.

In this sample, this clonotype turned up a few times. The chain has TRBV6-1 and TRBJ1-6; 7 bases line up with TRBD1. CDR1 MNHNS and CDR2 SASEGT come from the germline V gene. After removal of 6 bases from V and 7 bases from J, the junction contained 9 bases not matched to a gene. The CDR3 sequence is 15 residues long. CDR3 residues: CASRSGDRANSPLHF. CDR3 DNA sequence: TGTGCCAGCAGATCCGGAGACAGGGCCAATTCACCCCTCCACTTT.

CDR3 residues: CASSLRSQGAQPQHF. The DNA for the CDR3 is TGTGCCAGCAGTTTAAGATCACAGGGAGCTCAGCCCCAGCATTTT. J is TRBJ1-5 and V is TRBV27, with D perhaps TRBD1 (6 bases). The germline V and J ends were trimmed by 2 bases and 6 bases, with 14 bases remaining between them. This CDR3 contains 15 residues. Germline V gene lookup returns CDR1 MNHEY and CDR2 SMNVEV (reference sequence).